The next 18 T cell receptor beta chains were all read from a single sample in a study of blood T cell repertoires in COVID-19. Here immunoSEQ multiplex PCR was the method, and the copy in TCRdb shows in-frame clones only, minus some. The table shows some 250,000 clones, with around 79% occurring only once. Sequencing input: peripheral blood. These receptors were obtained from a woman older than 75 with acute or convalescent COVID-19.

This clone was counted many times. V and J are TRBV4-1 and TRBJ2-7; D is perhaps TRBD2 (5 bases). The CDR3 length is 15 residues. Per the germline V gene, CDR1 is MGHRA and CDR2 is YSYEKL. V dropped 0 bases and J dropped 3 bases, with 12 bases sitting between them. DNA of the CDR3: TGCGCCAGCAGCCAAGATCAGCAGCGGAGCTACGAGCAGTACTTC. The encoded protein is CASSQDQQRSYEQYF.

The chain has TRBV19 and TRBJ1-5, with D tentatively TRBD1 (6 bases). The germline V gene has CDR1 LNHDA and CDR2 SQIVND (reference sequence). This CDR3 has 14 amino acids. V dropped 7 bases and J dropped 2 bases, with 12 bases sitting between them. The CDR3 DNA reads as TGTGCCAGTAACCTACAGGGTGGCAATCAGCCCCAGCATTTT. This encodes CASNLQGGNQPQHF.

This clone was observed once. The chain combines TRBV6-2 or TRBV6-3 with TRBJ1-5; perhaps TRBD1 as D (5 bases). The V gene's germline CDR1 is MNHEY and CDR2 SVGEGT. The germline V and J ends were trimmed by 6 bases and 1 base, with 10 bases remaining between them. The CDR3 loop spans 14 amino acids. CDR3 protein: CASSLGVSNQPQHF. CDR3 in DNA: TGTGCCAGCAGCCTAGGGGTAAGCAATCAGCCCCAGCATTTT.

J is TRBJ1-6 and V is TRBV14, with 7 bases matching TRBD1. The CDR3 has 15 residues. CDR1 SGHDN and CDR2 FVKESK come from the germline V gene. V dropped 5 bases and J dropped 9; count of bases not matched to a gene: 10. The CDR3 reads CASSGEQGPFSPLHF. The DNA of the CDR3 is TGTGCCAGCAGCGGGGAACAGGGGCCGTTTTCACCCCTCCACTTT.

The chain couples TRBV20-1 to TRBJ2-3; D not resolved. Trimming shortened V by 2 bases and J by 4 bases, and 4 bases separated the two germline ends. The CDR3 spans 11 residues. Germline assignment: CDR1 DFQATT and CDR2 SNEGSKA (reference sequence). In nucleotides, the CDR3 is TGCAGTGCTAGACCAGCAGATACGCAGTATTTT. This gives the protein CSARPADTQYF.

This chain uses TRBV4-1 with TRBJ2-3; 10 positions match TRBD2. The CDR3 runs to 18 residues. After removal of 1 base from V and 5 bases from J, the junction contained 12 bases not matched to a gene. Germline CDR1 and CDR2: MGHRA and YSYEKL. The CDR3 nucleotides read TGCGCCAGCAGCCAAGGCCTCTTACTAGCGGGGACGCAAGATACGCAGTATTTT. The encoded protein is CASSQGLLLAGTQDTQYF.

This chain joins TRBV5-1 and TRBJ1-5; D is possibly TRBD1 (6 bases). This CDR3 is 17 amino acids long. Trimming shortened V by 4 bases and J by 3 bases, and 20 bases separated the two germline ends. Germline V gene sequence: CDR1 SGHRS, CDR2 YFSETQ. Here the CDR3 reads CASSPNPTGESNQPQHF. As DNA, the CDR3 is TGCGCCAGCAGCCCGAACCCGACAGGAGAGTCCAATCAGCCCCAGCATTTT.

The chain combines TRBV9 with TRBJ2-3, with 11 bases lining up with TRBD2. The CDR3 is 17 residues long. Germline lookup yields CDR1 SGDLS and CDR2 YYNGEE. Losses at the gene ends were 4 bases for V and 0 bases for J; bases not matched to a gene: 7. CDR3 amino acids: CASSTRLAGRSTDTQYF. The CDR3, as DNA: TGTGCCAGCAGCACCCGACTAGCGGGACGTAGCACAGATACGCAGTATTTT.

The chain uses TRBV12-3 or TRBV12-4 and TRBJ2-4; perhaps TRBD1 as D (6 bases). V was trimmed by 0 bases and J by 9 bases, leaving 6 bases between them. The CDR3 runs 12 residues. CDR3 coding DNA: TGTGCCAGCAGTTTAGCAGGGGGCATTCAGTACTTC. It codes for CASSLAGGIQYF.

The genes are TRBV6-6 and TRBJ1-2; 8 positions match TRBD1. With 8 bases clipped from V and 0 bases from J, the junction kept 11 bases outside the gene matches. Germline CDR1 reads MNHNY; CDR2 reads SVGAGI (reference sequence). The CDR3 totals 16 residues. CDR3 sequence reads: CASARAGGATNYGYTF. The CDR3 DNA sequence: TGTGCCAGCGCTCGGGCAGGGGGCGCGACTAACTATGGCTACACCTTC.

This chain uses TRBV18 with TRBJ2-3; the D is unclear. CDR3 length: 13 amino acids. CDR1 is KGHSH, CDR2 LQKENI, per germline. V was clipped by 2 bases and J by 0 bases, with 3 bases between them. The chain's CDR3 is CASSPGSTDTQYF. Here the CDR3 DNA reads TGTGCCAGCTCACCAGGCAGCACAGATACGCAGTATTTT. The full variable domain, its missing parts supplied by reference TRBV18 and TRBJ2-3, is NAGVMQNPRHLVRRRGQEARLRCSPMKGHSHVYWYRQLPEEGLKFMVYLQKENIIDESGMPKERFSAEFPKEGPSILRIQQVVRGDSAAYFCASSPGSTDTQYFGPGTRLTVL.

This chain connects TRBV29-1 to TRBJ2-7, with 15 bases matching TRBD2. The CDR3 has 15 amino acids. The germline CDR1 and CDR2 sequences are SQVTM and ANQGSEA. V lost 6 bases to trimming and J lost 6 bases; unmatched junction nucleotides: 9. The chain's CDR3 is CSVGTPGLAGGEQYF. CDR3 nucleotides: TGCAGCGTCGGCACACCGGGACTAGCGGGAGGCGAGCAGTACTTC.

V and J are TRBV6-2 or TRBV6-3 and TRBJ2-5, with D perhaps TRBD2 (5 bases). The V end was cut by 2 bases, the J end by 0 bases, with 13 bases between. Looked up from germline, CDR1 is MNHEY and CDR2 is SVGEGT. This CDR3 region has 16 residues. The CDR3 nucleotides are TGTGCCAGCAGTTACAAGGCGGGCACGTACCAAGAGACCCAGTACTTC. The encoded protein is CASSYKAGTYQETQYF.

CDR3 sequence (DNA): TGTGCCAGCAGCTTAGTAGCGGGGGAGAATGAGCAGTTCTTC. Protein product: CASSLVAGENEQFF. This chain connects TRBV7-2 to TRBJ2-1; 9 bases align to TRBD2. Trimming at V came to 1 base and at J to 7 bases, leaving 2 bases not matched to a gene. The CDR3 runs to 14 residues. The V gene's germline CDR1 is SGHTA and CDR2 FQGNSA.

This chain connects TRBV6-2 or TRBV6-3 to TRBJ1-2; perhaps TRBD1 as D (5 bases). Per the germline V gene, CDR1 is MNHEY and CDR2 is SVGEGT. V dropped 4 bases and J dropped 8 bases, with 8 bases sitting between them. The CDR3 is made up of 11 amino acids. The CDR3 reads CASSLGAGYTF. Here the CDR3 DNA reads TGTGCCAGCAGTTTAGGGGCGGGCTACACCTTC.

The chain is built from TRBV7-8 and TRBJ2-6, with 8 bases matching TRBD1. The V and J ends lost 5 bases and 3 bases, in that order; junction bases with no gene match: 9. Looked up from germline, CDR1 is SGHVS and CDR2 is FQNEAQ. This CDR3 is built from 17 residues. The CDR3 sequence: CASSPGQGIYGANVLTF. DNA for the CDR3: TGTGCCAGCAGCCCAGGACAGGGAATTTATGGGGCCAACGTCCTGACTTTC.

The DNA for the CDR3 is TGTGCCAGTAGTCATCTCGACAGGGTGGATGGCTACACCTTC. It codes for CASSHLDRVDGYTF. This chain connects TRBV19 to TRBJ1-2, with 7 positions matching TRBD1. Unmatched junction bases numbered 9, after V lost 5 bases and J lost 6 bases. This CDR3 is 14 amino acids long. Germline V gene lookup returns CDR1 LNHDA and CDR2 SQIVND (reference sequence).

This clone was seen once. The chain joins TRBV5-6 to TRBJ2-3; tentatively, D is TRBD2 (6 bases). V was shortened by 0 bases and J by 6 bases, with 11 bases between the two germline ends. CDR3 length equals 14 residues. The V gene's germline CDR1 is SGHDT and CDR2 YYEEEE. The CDR3 loop reads CASSLDGRADTQYF. The CDR3 nucleotides are TGTGCCAGCAGCTTGGACGGGAGAGCGGATACGCAGTATTTT.